A single T cell receptor (beta chain) is shown here with its context. Its antigen remains unknown. Only in-frame clones appear in the TCRdb table, and some are missing; sequencing was by immunoSEQ multiplex PCR. This table holds roughly 60,000 clones, 90% to 95% found once. This specimen comes from a study of cytomegalovirus exposure and HLA in healthy donors. It was the roughly 130-subject validation cohort, separate from the approximately 670-subject first cohort, to which the donors belonged. Study findings and constraints: Rare TCR sequences dominated, though some public TCRs recurred in many donors.

What was sequenced was PBMCs. The clonotype comes from a woman under 30 in good health and CMV-seronegative.

The CDR3 loop is CASSFGTSGDYNEQFF. The CDR3 bases are TGCGCCAGCAGCTTTGGGACTAGCGGGGACTACAATGAGCAGTTCTTC. The rearrangement links TRBV5-1 to TRBJ2-1; 13 bases map to TRBD2. Germline V gene data show CDR1 as SGHRS and CDR2 as YFSETQ. V lost 2 bases and J lost 3; bases outside the gene matches: 2. There are 16 residues in the CDR3.